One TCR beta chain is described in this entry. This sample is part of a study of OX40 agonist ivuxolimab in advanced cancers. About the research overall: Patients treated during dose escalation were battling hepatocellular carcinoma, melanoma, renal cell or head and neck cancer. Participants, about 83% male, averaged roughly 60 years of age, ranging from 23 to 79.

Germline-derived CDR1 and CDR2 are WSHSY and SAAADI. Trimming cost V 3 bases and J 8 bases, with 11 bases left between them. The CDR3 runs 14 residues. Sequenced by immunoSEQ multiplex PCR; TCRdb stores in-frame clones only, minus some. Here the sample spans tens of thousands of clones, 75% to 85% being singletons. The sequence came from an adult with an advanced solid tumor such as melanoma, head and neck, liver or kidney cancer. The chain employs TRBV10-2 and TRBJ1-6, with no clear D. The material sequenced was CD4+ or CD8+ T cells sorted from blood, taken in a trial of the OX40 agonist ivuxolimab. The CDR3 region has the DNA TGCGCCAGCAGTGATTGGGTTAGCGATTCACCCCTCCACTTT. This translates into CASSDWVSDSPLHF.